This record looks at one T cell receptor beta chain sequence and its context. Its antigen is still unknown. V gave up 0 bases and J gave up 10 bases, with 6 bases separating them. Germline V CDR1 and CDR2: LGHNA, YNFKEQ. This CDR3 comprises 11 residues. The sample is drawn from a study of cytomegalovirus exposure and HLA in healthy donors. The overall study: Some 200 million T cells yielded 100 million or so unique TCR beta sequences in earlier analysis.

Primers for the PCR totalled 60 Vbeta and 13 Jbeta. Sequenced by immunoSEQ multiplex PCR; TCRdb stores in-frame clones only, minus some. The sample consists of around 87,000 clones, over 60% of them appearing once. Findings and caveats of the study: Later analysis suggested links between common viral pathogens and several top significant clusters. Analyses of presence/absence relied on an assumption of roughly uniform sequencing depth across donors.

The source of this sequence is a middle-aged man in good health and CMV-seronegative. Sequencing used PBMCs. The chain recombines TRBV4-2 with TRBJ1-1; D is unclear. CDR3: CASSQDAGAFF. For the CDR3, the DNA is TGTGCCAGCAGCCAAGATGCGGGAGCTTTCTTT.